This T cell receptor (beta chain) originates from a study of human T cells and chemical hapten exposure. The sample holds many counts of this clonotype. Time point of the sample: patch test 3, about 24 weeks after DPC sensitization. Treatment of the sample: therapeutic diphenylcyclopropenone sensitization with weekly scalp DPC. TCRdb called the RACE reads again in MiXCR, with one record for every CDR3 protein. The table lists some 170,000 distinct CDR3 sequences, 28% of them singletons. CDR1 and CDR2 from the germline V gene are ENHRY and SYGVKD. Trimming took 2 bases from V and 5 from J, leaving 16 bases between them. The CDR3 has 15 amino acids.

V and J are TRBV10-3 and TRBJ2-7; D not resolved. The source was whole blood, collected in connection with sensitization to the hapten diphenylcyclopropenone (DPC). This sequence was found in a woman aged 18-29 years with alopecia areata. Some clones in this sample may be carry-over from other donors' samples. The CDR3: CAISETSRPSDEQYF. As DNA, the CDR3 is TGTGCCATCAGTGAGACATCACGGCCCTCGGACGAGCAGTACTTC.